This TCR beta chain was recovered during a study of T cell repertoires in cytomegalovirus infection. Study summary: Public signatures in TCR beta pointed to CMV infection and matching HLA type.

Findings and limits, study-wide: Clonotype analysis showed dominance of the ex vivo response by HLA-C-restricted CMV-specific TCR beta clonotypes. CMV carriers with the relevant HLA were identified by cumulative public TCR beta family frequency.

V dropped 5 bases and J dropped 0; count of bases not matched to a gene: 5. Germline V gives CDR1 PRHDT, CDR2 FYEKMQ (reference sequence). This CDR3 is 17 amino acids long. This clonotype was observed a handful of times. The antigen is not known. TCRdb recomputed calls from the reads with MiXCR, one row per CDR3 protein. The top ten hold around 47% of the sample, which has 250,000 or so distinct CDR3 sequences, over 15% seen once. What was sequenced was CD8+ T cells from PBMCs. This chain links TRBV13 with TRBJ2-5; 14 nucleotides line up with TRBD2. This receptor was obtained from a human donor in good health (CMV status not recorded). Some clones in this sample may be carry-over from other donors' samples. CDR3 residues: CASSRGLAGGNQETQYF. CDR3 nucleotide sequence: TGTGCCAGCAGCCGAGGACTAGCGGGGGGAAACCAAGAGACCCAGTACTTC.